Presented here are 21 T cell receptor beta chains from one specimen sequenced in a study of early T cells in non-severe SARS-CoV-2 infection. TCRdb re-called the 5' RACE reads through MiXCR, storing one row per CDR3 protein. The sample comprises over 60,000 distinct CDR3 sequences, over 9% of which are singletons, and about 8.3% rests with the top ten. The source was whole blood, collected at baseline. These receptors were taken from an adult who was a healthcare worker with PCR-confirmed SARS-CoV-2 infection or an uninfected control (not recorded which).

There are many counts of this clonotype. CDR3 DNA sequence: TGTGCCACCAGTGACGGGACAGGGGTGTCACCCCTCCACTTT. Translating it yields CATSDGTGVSPLHF. The chain employs TRBV24-1 and TRBJ1-6; 10 bases align to TRBD1. The J segment lost 10 bases and the V segment lost 4 bases, leaving 3 bases of the junction unmatched. CDR1 KGHDR and CDR2 SFDVKD come from the germline V gene. The CDR3 spans 14 residues.

The V call is TRBV6-5, the J call TRBJ2-2, with a tentative D call TRBD2 (5 bases). The CDR3 is made up of 12 amino acids. V lost 6 bases, J lost 7 bases, and 9 bases lay in between. From germline, CDR1 is MNHEY and CDR2 SVGAGI. The CDR3: CASSDGGGELFF. Written as DNA, the CDR3 is TGTGCCAGCAGCGACGGAGGCGGGGAGCTGTTTTTT.

This clonotype has ten or more counts. The chain carries TRBV29-1 and TRBJ1-2; D gene unclear. In germline, CDR1 is SQVTM, CDR2 ANQGSEA. The CDR3 totals 12 residues. V lost 8 bases and J 8 bases, leaving 18 bases between the germline ends. The DNA for the CDR3 is TGCAGCTCCCTTCGGGGAAAAGGCGGCTACACCTTC. Translated, it gives CSSLRGKGGYTF.

This clonotype was counted many times. The V call is TRBV7-3, the J call TRBJ1-1, with TRBD1 matching over 11 bases. The CDR3 totals 14 residues. The ends lost 4 bases at V and 5 bases at J; junction bases unmatched: 3. Germline V gene data show CDR1 as SGHTA and CDR2 as FQGTGA. Here the CDR3 DNA reads TGTGCCAGCAGCTGGACAGGGGGCAAAACTGAAGCTTTCTTT. Translating it yields CASSWTGGKTEAFF.

The CDR3 sequence: CASSLVEAPLHF. CDR3 coding DNA: TGTGCCAGCAGTTTAGTCGAGGCACCCCTCCACTTT. The V call is TRBV28, the J call TRBJ1-6; D is ambiguous. With 2 bases removed from V and 11 bases from J, the gap between germline ends came to 7 bases. The CDR3 extends over 12 amino acids. Germline V gene lookup returns CDR1 MDHEN and CDR2 SYDVKM.

The chain couples TRBV20-1 to TRBJ2-3, with D tentatively TRBD2 (6 bases). Looked up from germline, CDR1 is DFQATT and CDR2 is SNEGSKA (reference sequence). V lost 2 bases and J lost 0, with 12 bases in between. The CDR3 length is 15 residues. The CDR3 spells CSARTREPSTDTQYF. The CDR3 DNA is TGCAGTGCTAGAACCCGGGAGCCAAGCACAGATACGCAGTATTTT.

Only a few counts were recorded for this clonotype. This chain links TRBV20-1 with TRBJ2-2; TRBD1 agrees at 7 bases. Germline CDR1 DFQATT, CDR2 SNEGSKA (reference sequence). J lost 0 bases, V lost 2 bases, and 3 bases had no gene match. The CDR3 consists of 15 residues. This CDR3 is CSARSGTANTGELFF. In nucleotides, the CDR3 is TGCAGTGCTAGATCCGGGACAGCGAACACCGGGGAGCTGTTTTTT.

The J gene is TRBJ2-7, the V gene TRBV7-2, with 7 bases that match TRBD1. This CDR3 contains 14 residues. J was trimmed by 2 bases and V by 5 bases; bases with no gene match: 6. Germline lookup yields CDR1 SGHTA and CDR2 FQGNSA. The CDR3: CASSIIDRAYEQYF. For the CDR3, the DNA is TGTGCCAGCAGCATAATCGACAGGGCCTACGAGCAGTACTTC.

This clonotype came up many times. J is TRBJ2-7 and V is TRBV20-1, with D maybe TRBD2 (5 bases). The V gene's germline CDR1 is DFQATT and CDR2 SNEGSKA (reference sequence). The CDR3 totals 13 residues. V was cut by 1 base and J by 5 bases, with 12 bases left in between. Here the CDR3 DNA reads TGCAGTGCTAGAGGGGCCTTGAGGGACGAGCAGTACTTC. Its translation is CSARGALRDEQYF.

The chain has TRBV20-1 and TRBJ2-3, with 8 positions matching TRBD1. The germline gives CDR1 DFQATT, CDR2 SNEGSKA (reference sequence). Trimming took 3 bases from V and 3 from J; bases not matched to a gene: 5. The CDR3 is 14 amino acids. CDR3 nucleotides: TGCAGTGCTAGGGACAGGGCCTCGACAGATACGCAGTATTTT. Translation: CSARDRASTDTQYF.

This clonotype came up a few times. V usage is TRBV4-1 and J usage is TRBJ2-3, with D maybe TRBD2 (5 bases). V was clipped by 0 bases and J by 3 bases, with 13 bases between them. In germline, CDR1 is MGHRA, CDR2 YSYEKL. The CDR3 runs to 16 residues. Here the CDR3 reads CASSQESSSWTDTQYF. The CDR3 coding sequence is TGCGCCAGCAGCCAAGAATCTAGCAGCTGGACAGATACGCAGTATTTT.

This clonotype was picked up many times. The chain joins TRBV5-5 to TRBJ2-2, with D unresolved. V lost 5 bases and J 1 base, leaving 12 bases between the germline ends. The germline V gene has CDR1 SGHKS and CDR2 YYEKEE (reference sequence). CDR3 size: 15 residues. In nucleotides, the CDR3 is TGTGCCAGCAGTCTGAAGGGCGGGAACACCGGGGAGCTGTTTTTT. It specifies CASSLKGGNTGELFF.

This clonotype was counted a few times. The chain employs TRBV24-1 and TRBJ2-3; 8 nucleotides match TRBD1. The germline V gene encodes CDR1 KGHDR and CDR2 SFDVKD. V dropped 10 bases and J dropped 2; count of bases not matched to a gene: 22. The CDR3 runs to 19 residues. The chain's CDR3 is CATDWEWEQGVEHTDTQYF. CDR3 coding DNA: TGTGCCACGGACTGGGAGTGGGAACAGGGGGTGGAGCACACAGATACGCAGTATTTT.

This clonotype was seen only a few times. The chain is built from TRBV4-1 and TRBJ1-5, with D unresolved. The CDR3 length is 13 residues. Germline V CDR1 and CDR2: MGHRA, YSYEKL. The V and J ends lost 6 bases and 2 bases respectively, with 8 bases between them. CDR3 residues: CASSLTGNQPQHF. DNA for the CDR3: TGCGCCAGCAGTCTAACAGGCAATCAGCCCCAGCATTTT.

This clonotype was observed a handful of times. CDR3 sequence reads: CASKINTEPYEQYF. CDR3 DNA sequence: TGTGCCAGCAAGATAAACACAGAGCCCTACGAGCAGTACTTC. V and J are TRBV6-2 or TRBV6-3 and TRBJ2-7; D ambiguous. The CDR3 length is 14 residues. CDR1 is MNHEY, CDR2 SVGEGT, per germline. V lost 7 bases and J 2 bases, leaving 15 bases between the germline ends.

This clonotype was recorded a few times. The chain employs TRBV12-3 or TRBV12-4 and TRBJ2-2; the D gene is possibly TRBD1 (6 bases). The CDR3 extends over 15 amino acids. With 6 bases removed from V and 7 bases from J, the gap between germline ends came to 18 bases. CDR3 sequence reads: CASRLQGAGNGELFF. CDR3 nucleotide sequence: TGTGCCAGCAGACTACAGGGCGCGGGCAACGGGGAGCTGTTTTTT.

The genes are TRBV2 and TRBJ2-1, with D uncertain. Trimming shortened V by 8 bases and J by 7 bases, and 6 bases separated the two germline ends. Germline-derived CDR1 and CDR2 are SNHLY and FYNNEI. This CDR3 contains 10 residues. The CDR3 here is CASERNEQFF. The DNA of the CDR3 is TGTGCCAGCGAAAGGAATGAGCAGTTCTTC. The complete variable domain, with remaining parts taken from reference TRBV2 and TRBJ2-1, reads EPEVTQTPSHQVTQMGQEVILRCVPISNHLYFYWYRQILGQKVEFLVSFYNNEISEKSEIFDDQFSVERPDGSNFTLKIRSTKLEDSAMYFCASERNEQFFGPGTRLTVL.

V usage is TRBV3-1 and J usage is TRBJ2-4, with a weak D call TRBD1 (6 bases). Germline CDR1 LGHDT, CDR2 YNNKEL (reference sequence). V was trimmed by 4 bases and J by 2 bases, leaving 12 bases between them. The CDR3 has 15 amino acids. CDR3 in DNA: TGTGCCAGCAGCCTTAATACAGGGACCAAAAACATTCAGTACTTC. Amino acids: CASSLNTGTKNIQYF.

In this sample, this clonotype turned up a few times. The rearrangement links TRBV2 to TRBJ2-7; D possibly matches TRBD1 or TRBD2 (6 bases each). Germline V gene sequence: CDR1 SNHLY, CDR2 FYNNEI. The CDR3 runs to 14 residues. Trimming shortened V by 6 bases and J by 2 bases, and 14 bases separated the two germline ends. CDR3 in DNA: TGTGCCAGCAGCCTCTCCGGGGGCCCCTACGAGCAGTACTTC. The encoded protein is CASSLSGGPYEQYF.

By sample fraction, this clonotype is medium-sized. V gene TRBV24-1 combines with J gene TRBJ1-5; D is unclear. Trimming took off 12 bases at V and 3 bases at J, with 14 bases between the two ends. The CDR3 runs 13 residues. The germline CDR1 and CDR2 sequences are KGHDR and SFDVKD. The CDR3 DNA is TGTGCCCCTATTCCGGAGGACAATCAGCCCCAGCATTTT. The encoded protein is CAPIPEDNQPQHF.

At least ten counts were recorded for this clonotype. This sequence joins TRBV7-3 and TRBJ2-3, with unresolved D. V lost 5 bases and J 0 bases, leaving 9 bases between the germline ends. The V gene's germline CDR1 is SGHTA and CDR2 FQGTGA. This CDR3 comprises 14 residues. In nucleotides, the CDR3 is TGTGCCAGCAGCCCACTCCCTAGCACAGATACGCAGTATTTT. Translating gives CASSPLPSTDTQYF.